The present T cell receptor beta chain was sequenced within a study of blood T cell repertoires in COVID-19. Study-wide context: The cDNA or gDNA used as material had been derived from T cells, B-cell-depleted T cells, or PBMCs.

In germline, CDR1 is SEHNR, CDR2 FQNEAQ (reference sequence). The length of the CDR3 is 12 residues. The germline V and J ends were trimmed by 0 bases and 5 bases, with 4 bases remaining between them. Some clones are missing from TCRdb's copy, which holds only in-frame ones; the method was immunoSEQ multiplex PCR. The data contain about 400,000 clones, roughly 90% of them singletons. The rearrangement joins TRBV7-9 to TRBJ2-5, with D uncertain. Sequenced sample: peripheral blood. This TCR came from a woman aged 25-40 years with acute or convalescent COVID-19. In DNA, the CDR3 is TGTGCCAGCAGCTTAGCAGCCGAGACCCAGTACTTC. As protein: CASSLAAETQYF.